This T cell receptor beta chain was profiled in a study of blood T cell repertoires in COVID-19. Study overall: PBMCs, B-cell-depleted T cells, or T cells were the source of the cDNA or gDNA that made up the material.

In this sample, this clone turned up once. The CDR3 is 17 amino acids. V trimming: 9 bases; J trimming: 1 base; junction bases outside the gene matches: 12. Germline V CDR1 and CDR2: WNHNN, SYGVQD (reference sequence). Per the original data handling: Amplification of reference gene primers provided the estimated nucleated cell counts. Here immunoSEQ multiplex PCR was the method, and the copy in TCRdb shows in-frame clones only, minus some. V, J and clone size reflect that table, while D and trimming were determined from the DNA. Here the sample spans around 250,000 clones, 85% to 90% being singletons. Individuals drawn from around 24 US areas were about 18 to 95 years old.

The V and J genes are TRBV10-1 and TRBJ2-5; 12 bases map to TRBD1. This TCR was sampled from a woman in her 30s with acute COVID-19. The specimen sequenced was PBMCs or T cells enriched from blood (not recorded which). Written as DNA, the CDR3 is TGCGCCAGTCCGGGACAGGGGGCGAAGAAGAGCCAAGAGACCCAGTACTTC. This translates into CASPGQGAKKSQETQYF.